These T cell receptor beta chains were read from a single sample in a study of blood T cell repertoires in COVID-19. Measured with immunoSEQ multiplex PCR; TCRdb has only the in-frame clones, and not every one. The sample holds more than 200,000 clones, approximately 86% seen once. The sequencing sample was made of peripheral blood. All receptors derive from a man aged 25-40 years with active or convalescent COVID-19. Each CDR3 is given with its conserved first and last residue. D genes are given only for firm matches. Size values are once, few and many counts, or a class for expanded clones, and some rows have none.

V	J	D	size	length	DNA	CDR3
TRBV27	TRBJ2-3	-	-	15	TGTGCCAGCAGTTTAGACACCACTAGCACAGATACGCAGTATTTT	CASSLDTTSTDTQYF
TRBV7-2	TRBJ1-5	-	once	17	TGTGCCAGCAGCTTAGCGCCGGGAACCGTGAGCAATCAGCCCCAGCATTTT	CASSLAPGTVSNQPQHF
TRBV11-2	TRBJ1-2	-	-	14	TGTGCCAGCAGCTCAAAGACAAAGAACTATGGCTACACCTTC	CASSSKTKNYGYTF
TRBV4-3	TRBJ2-3	-	-	14	TGCGCCAGCAGCCAGACAGCTAGCACAGATACGCAGTATTTT	CASSQTASTDTQYF
TRBV4-3	TRBJ2-1	TRBD2	-	14	TGCGCCAGCAGCCCATCTAGCGGGGGGGATGAGCAGTTCTTC	CASSPSSGGDEQFF
TRBV9	TRBJ1-3	-	-	13	TGTGCCAGCAGCGACCCTAGTGGAAACACCATATATTTT	CASSDPSGNTIYF
TRBV15	TRBJ1-4	TRBD1	-	19	TGTGCCACCAGCACCACCGGGACAGGGGAATTCCTCGCTAATGAAAAACTGTTTTTT	CATSTTGTGEFLANEKLFF
TRBV5-1	TRBJ2-7	-	-	14	TGCGCCAGCCATCAGGGCTACCTCTCCTACGAGCAGTACTTC	CASHQGYLSYEQYF
TRBV5-1	TRBJ2-1	-	-	15	TGCGCCAGCAGCTCGGTTGCAGCGGACTACAATGAGCAGTTCTTC	CASSSVAADYNEQFF
TRBV3-1/TRBV3-2	TRBJ1-1	-	-	13	TGTGCCAGCAGCCTTGCGAGTGCCACTGAAGCTTTCTTT	CASSLASATEAFF
TRBV29-1	TRBJ1-2	TRBD1	-	13	TGCAGCGTTGAAGACCCAGGGGGCTATGGCTACACCTTC	CSVEDPGGYGYTF
TRBV7-9	TRBJ2-1	TRBD2	-	14	TGTGCCAGCAGCTTAGCCGGGACTAGCAATGAGCAGTTCTTC	CASSLAGTSNEQFF
TRBV11-2	TRBJ2-2	TRBD2	-	18	TGTGCCAGCAGCCCGACTCGCGGGGGGGGCTCCGGGGCCGGGGAGCTGTTTTTT	CASSPTRGGGSGAGELFF